The clone carrying this T cell receptor (beta chain) was seen more than once but under ten times. The antigen is unknown. The data are from a study of OX40 agonist ivuxolimab in advanced cancers. About the research overall: At roughly 80% male, the cohort had a mean age of 60 years, ranging from 23 to 79. Study-wide results and caveats: Among T cells, CD8+ cells averaged more expanded clones than CD4+ cells.

Trimming shortened V by 0 bases and J by 6 bases, and 5 bases separated the two germline ends. The germline V gene has CDR1 MNHEY and CDR2 SVGAGI. The CDR3 runs to 12 residues. Profiling relied on immunoSEQ multiplex PCR, and the TCRdb table lists in-frame clones only, not all of them. The sample yields 55,000 to 80,000 clones, around four fifths seen once. This receptor was taken from an adult with an advanced solid tumor such as melanoma, head and neck, liver or kidney cancer. The input for sequencing was CD4+ or CD8+ T cells sorted from blood, taken in a trial of the OX40 agonist ivuxolimab. J is TRBJ1-2 and V is TRBV6-5, with D uncertain. The CDR3 sequence is CASSYSGDGYTF. In DNA form, the CDR3 reads TGTGCCAGCAGTTACTCCGGAGATGGCTACACCTTC.